The clone carrying this TCR beta chain was counted a few times. As yet, its antigen is unknown. This CDR3 has 14 amino acids. The J segment lost 3 bases and the V segment lost 4 bases, leaving 6 bases of the junction unmatched. Germline V gene sequence: CDR1 SGHAT, CDR2 FQNNGV. The sample belongs to a study of neoadjuvant anti-PD-1 for oral cavity cancer. As for the study in general: Nivolumab at 3 mg/kg was mostly given biweekly, three to four doses, pre-surgery. Non-progressing patients received a fourth nivolumab dose near day 43, then surgery on days 50-56. The study's findings and limits: Only three patients per response group were TCR-analyzed; validation needed.

This table comes from immunoSEQ multiplex PCR, and its TCRdb copy is limited to in-frame clones, with some not included. The table has more than 10,000 clones, around 53% seen once. The clonotype originates from a person aged 35-79 years with oral cavity squamous cell carcinoma. The chain uses TRBV11-2 and TRBJ2-7, with 7 bases fitting TRBD2. Sequencing was performed on tumor tissue, taken before nivolumab (anti-PD-1) treatment. The CDR3 nucleotides read TGTGCCAGCAGCTCCAGCGGGAACCACTACGAGCAGTACTTC. Protein product: CASSSSGNHYEQYF.